The entry that follows covers one T cell receptor (beta chain) sequence. This clone's antigen is unknown. The input lacks base qualities; no much larger clone sits a single base away. The sample comes from a study of blood T cell repertoires in COVID-19 (TCRdb year 2020). With regard to the full study: Samples covering the acute and convalescent phases of COVID-19 were provided by collaborators in the United States, Italy and Spain. The material from the prospective study consisted of cDNA or gDNA derived from T cells, B-cell-depleted T cells, or PBMCs. Subjects who had been exposed to COVID-19, were actively infected with it, or had recovered from it provided the deeply sampled blood TCRbeta repertoires that made up the dataset. The repertoires were released in a freely available public database intended as a resource for research on the immune response to SARS-CoV-2. Samples came from the ongoing ImmuneRACE study (first 160 participants) plus 1,254 subjects from 6 global collaborators. Sample metadata almost always included a de-identified subject ID, COVID-19 status, age in years and sex. Where available, HLA class I and class II types were obtained from metadata supplied by the sample provider rather than from assay-based typing.

The collaborating institutions used their own protocols to collect whole blood in K2EDTA tubes. For TCRbeta analysis, collaborator samples were shipped as frozen whole blood, as isolated PBMCs, or as DNA extracted from either sample type. Study-wide conclusions, independent of this receptor: The quantity of clinical and demographic metadata differed by source and by participant and was supplied without curation.

The CDR3 spans 13 residues, from the cysteine through the phenylalanine. Solely the CDR3 DNA is kept, with 39 bases framed from the first base. V was cut back by 6 bases and J by 0 bases, leaving a gap of 6 bases between them. The immunoSEQ Assay, a bias-controlled multiplex PCR, was used to amplify TCRbeta CDR3 regions from genomic DNA. In the source study's methods: Nucleated cell counts per sample were estimated from amplification of reference gene primers within the assay. To quantify the absolute abundance of each unique TCRbeta CDR3 rearrangement, sequence reads were collapsed and filtered. Productive Simpson clonality was computed per sample as the square root of Simpson's diversity index over productive rearrangements. TCRdb re-hosts the immuneACCESS table, in-frame sequences only. Its copies lack some clones; in the studies checked, an unresolved V gene accounts for under half of them, and the cause for the rest is not known. That table is the source of V, J and clone size, and D and trimming were worked out from the DNA. Here the sample has about 81,000 clones; around 80% occur a single time. Approximately 7.3% of the sample is in the top ten clones.

The sequence was obtained from a human donor in a cohort sampled during active COVID-19. The rearranged chain carries TRBV12-3 or TRBV12-4 and TRBJ1-3; confidence is insufficient to name the D gene. Sequenced input: peripheral blood. The CDR3 protein sequence reads: CASSPLSGNTIYF. Read as DNA, the sequence is TGTGCCAGCAGCCCCCTCTCTGGAAACACCATATATTTT.